This T cell receptor (beta chain) appears in the sequencing data of a study of T cells in Graves' hyperthyroidism and ophthalmopathy. General observations from the study: The model made its ophthalmopathy prediction, and onset followed a median about 6 months later.

RNA transcripts were the template for amplifying TCR beta CDR3 regions. A set of HTBI primers served as the primers for a first-round RT-PCR of the TCR CDR3. MiXCR, applied by TCRdb to the multiplex PCR reads, yields one record per CDR3 protein. The table lists around 250,000 distinct CDR3 sequences, about 17% of them singletons. As to this clonotype: Its specificity is not known.

CDR1 and CDR2 from the germline V gene are MNHNY and SVGAGI (reference sequence). Trimming removed 2 bases from V and 2 bases from J, with 10 bases in between. The CDR3 consists of 16 residues. The study excluded patients with uncontrolled infection, other autoimmune disease, pregnancy or lactation. Diagnosing involved the use of clinical symptoms, serum thyroxine and TRAb, thyroid ultrasound and orbital computed tomography. The V and J genes are TRBV6-6 and TRBJ2-6; D may be TRBD1 (6 bases). What was sequenced was blood. The clonotype was recovered from a young woman with Graves' ophthalmopathy. The CDR3 region has the DNA TGTGCCAGCAGTTACAATGAGGGGGCTGGGGCCAACGTCCTGACTTTC. Its protein product is CASSYNEGAGANVLTF.